This TCR beta chain was documented in a study of blood T cell repertoires in COVID-19. Study background: Collection of acute and convalescent COVID-19 samples took place in the United States, Italy and Spain.

The CDR3 is made up of 13 amino acids. The J segment lost 4 bases and the V segment lost 7 bases, leaving 2 bases of the junction unmatched. Germline values: CDR1 SNHLY, CDR2 FYNNEI. Generated by immunoSEQ multiplex PCR, the TCRdb table keeps only in-frame clones and is missing some. The table lists roughly 120,000 clones, less than 75% of them singletons. Concerning this clone: Additional DNA sequences in this sample encode the identical CDR3.

The sequencing input was peripheral blood. The clonotype was recovered from a human donor with acute or convalescent COVID-19. The donor label of this sample is uncertain. V and J are TRBV2 and TRBJ1-5; TRBD1 matches 9 bases. The CDR3 coding sequence is TGTGCCAGCAAAGGACAGGGGAATCAGCCCCAGCATTTT. Its translation: CASKGQGNQPQHF.